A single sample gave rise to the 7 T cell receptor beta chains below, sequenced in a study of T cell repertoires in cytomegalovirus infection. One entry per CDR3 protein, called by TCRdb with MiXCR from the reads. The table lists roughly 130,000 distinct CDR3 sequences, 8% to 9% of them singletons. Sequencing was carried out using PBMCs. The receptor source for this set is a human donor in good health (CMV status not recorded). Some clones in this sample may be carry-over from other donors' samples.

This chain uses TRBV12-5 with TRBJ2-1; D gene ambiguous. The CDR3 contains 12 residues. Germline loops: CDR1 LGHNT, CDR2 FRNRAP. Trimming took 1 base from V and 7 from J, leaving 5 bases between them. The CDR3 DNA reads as TGTGCTAGTGGTTTGGCCCTTAATGAGCAGTTCTTC. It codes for CASGLALNEQFF.

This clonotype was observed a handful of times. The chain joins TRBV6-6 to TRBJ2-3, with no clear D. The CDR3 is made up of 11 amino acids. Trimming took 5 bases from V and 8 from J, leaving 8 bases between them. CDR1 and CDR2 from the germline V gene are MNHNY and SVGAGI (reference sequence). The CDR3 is CASSAPTTQYF. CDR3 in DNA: TGTGCCAGCAGTGCCCCAACTACGCAGTATTTT.

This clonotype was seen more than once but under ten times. CDR3 DNA: TGCAGTGCCGCTTGGGGGGGGGGAGCAACCTACGAGCAGTACTTC. It specifies CSAAWGGGATYEQYF. J is TRBJ2-7 and V is TRBV20-1; TRBD2 agrees at 7 bases. This CDR3 contains 15 residues. J gave up 2 bases and V 6 bases, and 13 bases lay outside the gene matches. Germline CDR1 DFQATT, CDR2 SNEGSKA (reference sequence).

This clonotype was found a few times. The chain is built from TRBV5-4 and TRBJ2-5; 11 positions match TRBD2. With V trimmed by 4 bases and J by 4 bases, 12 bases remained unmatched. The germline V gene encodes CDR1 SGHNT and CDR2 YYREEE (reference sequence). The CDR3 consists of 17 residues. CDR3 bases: TGTGCCAGCAGCCCAGGAACTAGCGGGGGAAACCCAGAGACCCAGTACTTC. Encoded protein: CASSPGTSGGNPETQYF.

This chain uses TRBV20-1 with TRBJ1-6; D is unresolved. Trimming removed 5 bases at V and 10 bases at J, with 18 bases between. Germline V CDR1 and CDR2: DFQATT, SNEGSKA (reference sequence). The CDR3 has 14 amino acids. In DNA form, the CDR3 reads TGCAGTGCTTTGACCGGGAGCGTGGGCTCACCCCTCCACTTT. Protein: CSALTGSVGSPLHF.

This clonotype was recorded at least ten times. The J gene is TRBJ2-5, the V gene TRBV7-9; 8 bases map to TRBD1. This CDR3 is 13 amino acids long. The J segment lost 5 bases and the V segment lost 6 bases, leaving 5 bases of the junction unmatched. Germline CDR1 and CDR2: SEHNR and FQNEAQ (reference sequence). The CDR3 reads CASRSTGGETQYF. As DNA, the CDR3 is TGTGCCAGCAGATCAACAGGGGGTGAGACCCAGTACTTC.

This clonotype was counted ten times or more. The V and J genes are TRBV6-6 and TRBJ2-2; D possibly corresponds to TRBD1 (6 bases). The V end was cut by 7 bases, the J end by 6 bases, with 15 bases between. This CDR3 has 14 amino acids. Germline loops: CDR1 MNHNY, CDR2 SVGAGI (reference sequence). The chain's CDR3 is CASTDRMGAGELFF. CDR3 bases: TGTGCCAGCACCGACAGGATGGGGGCCGGGGAGCTGTTTTTT.